This entry is about one T cell receptor beta chain. Its antigen is currently unknown. It was into CD45RA+ naive and CD45RA-negative memory subsets that the CD4+ cells were split. Trimming cost V 1 base and J 2 bases, with 14 bases left between them. This CDR3 is 16 amino acids long. Germline CDR1 reads SGHRS; CDR2 reads YFSETQ. The data derive from a study of shared clonotypes between healthy human individuals. Overall study findings and caveats: Rarefaction curves obtained for sorted subsets showed sequencing incomplete despite large depth. The small donor group covered limited genetic and exposure diversity. Shared across four donors were around 5% of the naive CD4 clonotypes.

Data came from immunoSEQ multiplex PCR; TCRdb stores just in-frame clones and leaves some out. The sample lists roughly 2.2 million clones; approximately 95% were seen once. The chain is built from TRBV5-1 and TRBJ2-3; TRBD1 is a possible D gene (7 bases). Sequences were obtained from naive CD4+ T cells from PBMCs. Subset of the sample: CD45RA+ positively selected. The receptor's source is a man between 18 and 35 years old in good health. Some clones in this sample may be carry-over from other donors' samples. The CDR3 here is CASSLQGVAATDTQYF. The CDR3 DNA follows: TGCGCCAGCAGCTTGCAGGGGGTAGCGGCCACAGATACGCAGTATTTT.